One sample yielded the 27 T cell receptor beta chains listed below, sequenced in a study of cytomegalovirus exposure and HLA in healthy donors. It was with 60 Vbeta and 13 Jbeta primers that the PCR ran. Some clones are missing from TCRdb's copy, which holds only in-frame ones; the method was immunoSEQ multiplex PCR. The sample data list approximately 30,000 clones. Sample: PBMCs. Receptors were obtained from a woman aged 40-49 years in good health and CMV-seropositive.

This chain connects TRBV6-6 to TRBJ1-2; D remains ambiguous. Germline V lookup: CDR1 MNHNY, CDR2 SVGAGI (reference sequence). The CDR3 extends over 14 amino acids. V lost 6 bases, J lost 4 bases, and 15 bases lay in between. In nucleotides, the CDR3 is TGTGCCAGCAGCCCCTCACAGAGTAGCTATGGCTACACCTTC. It yields the protein CASSPSQSSYGYTF.

The CDR3 DNA follows: TGTGCCAGCAGCTCCTGGGACAGTACTAGCACAGATACGCAGTATTTT. This codes for CASSSWDSTSTDTQYF. The rearrangement uses TRBV28 and TRBJ2-3; 7 bases are a match to TRBD1. Germline V lookup: CDR1 MDHEN, CDR2 SYDVKM. V shed 6 bases and J 0 bases; nucleotides not matched to a gene: 9. The CDR3 covers 16 residues.

The rearrangement joins TRBV9 to TRBJ2-2, with a possible D match to TRBD1 (6 bases). Germline V gene lookup returns CDR1 SGDLS and CDR2 YYNGEE. The CDR3 sequence is 15 residues long. Trimming cost V 0 bases and J 5 bases, with 11 bases left between them. The CDR3 region is CASSVGPQGTGELFF. The CDR3 DNA reads TGTGCCAGCAGCGTAGGACCCCAGGGGACCGGGGAGCTGTTTTTT.

CDR3 protein: CASSLVAGGPTIQYF. As DNA, the CDR3 is TGTGCCAGCAGCTTGGTAGCGGGAGGGCCTACCATTCAGTACTTC. The chain couples TRBV5-8 to TRBJ2-4, with 11 bases matching TRBD2. V was clipped by 0 bases and J by 9 bases; unmatched bases: 5. This CDR3 region has 15 residues. The germline V gene has CDR1 SGHTS and CDR2 YDEGEE.

This chain uses TRBV18 with TRBJ1-1; TRBD1 aligns across 7 bases. There are 13 residues in the CDR3. V trimming: 6 bases; J trimming: 10 bases; junction bases outside the gene matches: 11. The germline gives CDR1 KGHSH, CDR2 LQKENI. This chain's CDR3 is CASSPNRGGVAFF. Written as DNA, the CDR3 is TGTGCCAGCTCCCCAAACAGGGGAGGAGTAGCTTTCTTT. Drawing the rest from reference TRBV18 and TRBJ1-1, the complete variable domain is NAGVMQNPRHLVRRRGQEARLRCSPMKGHSHVYWYRQLPEEGLKFMVYLQKENIIDESGMPKERFSAEFPKEGPSILRIQQVVRGDSAAYFCASSPNRGGVAFFGQGTRLTVV.

The CDR3 region has the DNA TGCAGCGCCGTACCGGGACAGGGATTCTCCTACGAGCAGTACTTC. Its translation is CSAVPGQGFSYEQYF. The V call is TRBV29-1, the J call TRBJ2-7, with 9 bases matching TRBD1. The germline V gene encodes CDR1 SQVTM and CDR2 ANQGSEA. Unmatched junction bases numbered 10, after V lost 7 bases and J lost 0 bases. The CDR3 spans 15 residues.

This chain uses TRBV28 with TRBJ2-1, with D possibly TRBD2 on 6 matching bases. CDR1 and CDR2 from the germline V gene are MDHEN and SYDVKM. This CDR3 contains 14 residues. The ends were cut back, 3 bases at V and 6 bases at J, with 12 bases in the middle. CDR3 protein: CASSLGGSGNEQFF. DNA of the CDR3: TGTGCCAGCAGTTTGGGGGGATCGGGCAATGAGCAGTTCTTC.

The chain uses TRBV7-2 and TRBJ2-1, with unresolved D. Germline V lookup: CDR1 SGHTA, CDR2 FQGNSA. This CDR3 region has 14 residues. V shed 0 bases and J shed 8 bases, with 11 bases lying between them. The CDR3 is CASSLASSWDEQFF. CDR3 coding DNA: TGTGCCAGCAGCTTAGCTAGCTCTTGGGATGAGCAGTTCTTC.

This chain links TRBV6-5 with TRBJ2-3, with TRBD1 identical over 7 bases. The CDR3 is 14 amino acids. The germline V gene has CDR1 MNHEY and CDR2 SVGAGI. Trimming at V came to 6 bases and at J to 2 bases, leaving 5 bases not matched to a gene. The CDR3 DNA sequence: TGTGCCAGCAGACAGGGGAGATCCACAGATACGCAGTATTTT. This encodes CASRQGRSTDTQYF.

The V call is TRBV14, the J call TRBJ1-2; 9 bases map to TRBD1. The germline V gene encodes CDR1 SGHDN and CDR2 FVKESK. The V gene end was trimmed by 5 bases and the J gene end by 2 bases; junction bases not matched to a gene: 6. The CDR3 sequence is 15 residues long. The CDR3 coding sequence is TGTGCCAGCAGCTTCCCCGGGACAGGGAACTATGGCTACACCTTC. Translated, it gives CASSFPGTGNYGYTF.

The chain employs TRBV2 and TRBJ1-2, with D tentatively TRBD1 (6 bases). The CDR3 spans 13 residues. CDR1 is SNHLY, CDR2 FYNNEI, per germline. V shed 5 bases and J shed 6 bases, with 13 bases lying between them. In nucleotides, the CDR3 is TGTGCCAGCAGTCTAGGACAGAAGGATGGCTACACCTTC. Protein: CASSLGQKDGYTF.

The chain carries TRBV28 and TRBJ1-2, with TRBD1 matching 8 bases. J gave up 6 bases and V 5 bases, and 8 bases lay outside the gene matches. Germline lookup yields CDR1 MDHEN and CDR2 SYDVKM. The CDR3 contains 14 residues. The chain's CDR3 is CASSRTQGADGYTF. The CDR3 DNA follows: TGTGCCAGCAGTCGCACGCAGGGGGCGGATGGCTACACCTTC.

DNA of the CDR3: TGTGCCAGCAGGTATGGACAGGGCTATGGCTACACCTTC. Its translation: CASRYGQGYGYTF. V and J are TRBV28 and TRBJ1-2, with TRBD1 matching 8 bases. Germline V lookup: CDR1 MDHEN, CDR2 SYDVKM. The V segment lost 6 bases and the J segment 4 bases; nucleotides outside the gene matches: 4. The CDR3 has 13 residues.

The chain employs TRBV5-1 and TRBJ2-1; 11 positions match TRBD2. J lost 4 bases, V lost 0 bases, and 6 bases had no gene match. CDR1 and CDR2 (germline): SGHRS, YFSETQ. The CDR3 totals 17 residues. The CDR3 sequence is CASSLGLAGTTYNEQFF. CDR3 bases: TGCGCCAGCAGCTTGGGACTAGCGGGGACAACTTACAATGAGCAGTTCTTC.

The chain is built from TRBV5-1 and TRBJ2-3, with 9 bases matching TRBD2. CDR1 is SGHRS, CDR2 YFSETQ, per germline. V lost 0 bases to trimming and J lost 6 bases; unmatched junction nucleotides: 8. This CDR3 has 16 residues. The CDR3 DNA follows: TGCGCCAGCAGCTTGGGGGCTAGCGGGGCTCGGGATACGCAGTATTTT. Residues: CASSLGASGARDTQYF.

The V call is TRBV7-9, the J call TRBJ1-6, with no clear D. Germline V CDR1 and CDR2: SEHNR, FQNEAQ (reference sequence). This CDR3 spans 15 amino acids. Trimming stripped 3 bases from V and 7 bases from J, with 13 bases between. The CDR3 DNA is TGTGCCAGCAGCTTCCACTCACCCCCGAATTCACCCCTCCACTTT. Translating gives CASSFHSPPNSPLHF. The complete variable domain, with remaining parts taken from reference TRBV7-9 and TRBJ1-6, reads DTGVSQNPRHKITKRGQNVTFRCDPISEHNRLYWYRQTLGQGPEFLTYFQNEAQLEKSRLLSDRFSAERPKGSFSTLEIQRTEQGDSAMYLCASSFHSPPNSPLHFGNGTRLTVT.

The chain carries TRBV6-1 and TRBJ2-3; no firm D call. Germline V gene data show CDR1 as MNHNS and CDR2 as SASEGT. There are 14 residues in the CDR3. Trimming removed 3 bases at V and 0 bases at J, with 7 bases between. The CDR3: CASSDRISTDTQYF. CDR3 nucleotides: TGTGCCAGCAGTGACCGTATAAGCACAGATACGCAGTATTTT.

This sequence joins TRBV28 and TRBJ2-2; 12 positions agree with TRBD2. Trimming cost V 6 bases and J 1 base; bases outside gene matches: 6. This CDR3 has 17 residues. Germline values: CDR1 MDHEN, CDR2 SYDVKM. The CDR3 protein is CASSAGGLAGNTGELFF. In nucleotides, the CDR3 is TGTGCCAGCAGCGCCGGGGGACTAGCGGGGAACACCGGGGAGCTGTTTTTT.

The rearrangement uses TRBV7-2 and TRBJ2-1, with 9 bases fitting TRBD2. V was pared by 1 base and J by 7 bases, with 5 bases of the junction left unmatched. The CDR3 runs 15 residues. CDR1 SGHTA and CDR2 FQGNSA come from the germline V gene. CDR3 sequence: CASSLGGGAKNEQFF. Written as DNA, the CDR3 is TGTGCCAGCAGCTTAGGCGGGGGGGCCAAAAATGAGCAGTTCTTC.

J is TRBJ2-7 and V is TRBV19; possibly TRBD1 for D (6 bases). Between the trimmed V and J ends, which lost 9 bases and 6 bases, there was a span of 21 bases. The CDR3 runs to 14 residues. Germline V gene lookup returns CDR1 LNHDA and CDR2 SQIVND (reference sequence). Here the CDR3 DNA reads TGTGCCAGCCAACACAGGGCCCGGGTTAGCGAGCAGTACTTC. Translated, it gives CASQHRARVSEQYF.

This chain links TRBV7-2 with TRBJ2-7; 10 bases agree with TRBD1. This CDR3 contains 14 residues. Germline trimming cut 4 bases from V and 3 bases from J; bases unmatched to any gene: 3. Germline V lookup: CDR1 SGHTA, CDR2 FQGNSA. CDR3 sequence (DNA): TGTGCCAGCAGCTCACGGACAGGGGGCTACGAGCAGTACTTC. Protein: CASSSRTGGYEQYF.

V and J are TRBV5-4 and TRBJ2-7; D uncertain. The germline V gene has CDR1 SGHNT and CDR2 YYREEE (reference sequence). V was cut by 0 bases and J by 1 base, with 5 bases left in between. The CDR3 has 13 amino acids. CDR3 loop: CASSLVGSYEQYF. DNA for the CDR3: TGTGCCAGCAGCTTGGTCGGTTCCTACGAGCAGTACTTC. The variable domain in full, with the rest retrieved from reference TRBV5-4 and TRBJ2-7, is ETGVTQSPTHLIKTRGQQVTLRCSSQSGHNTVSWYQQALGQGPQFIFQYYREEENGRGNFPPRFSGLQFPNYSSELNVNALELDDSALYLCASSLVGSYEQYFGPGTRLTVT.

The chain couples TRBV5-1 to TRBJ1-6; 9 bases are a match to TRBD1. Germline CDR1 and CDR2: SGHRS and YFSETQ. V was clipped by 1 base and J by 7 bases; unmatched bases: 0. The CDR3 extends over 14 amino acids. The CDR3 loop is CASSLTGGNSPLHF. DNA of the CDR3: TGCGCCAGCAGCTTGACAGGGGGCAATTCACCCCTCCACTTT.

The V and J genes are TRBV2 and TRBJ1-2, with 8 positions matching TRBD1. This CDR3 comprises 15 residues. Germline CDR1 SNHLY, CDR2 FYNNEI. V shed 7 bases and J 0 bases; nucleotides not matched to a gene: 7. The CDR3 DNA reads as TGTGCCAGCAAGGACAGGGCCCTAGCTAACTATGGCTACACCTTC. It codes for CASKDRALANYGYTF.

J is TRBJ1-5 and V is TRBV7-9, with TRBD1 identical over 8 bases. The junction had 4 bases not matched to a gene; V was cut back by 8 bases and J by 4 bases. Per the germline V gene, CDR1 is SEHNR and CDR2 is FQNEAQ (reference sequence). This CDR3 contains 13 residues. CDR3 protein: CASAGTGNQPQHF. In nucleotides, the CDR3 is TGTGCCAGCGCCGGGACAGGTAATCAGCCCCAGCATTTT. Filled out from reference TRBV7-9 and TRBJ1-5, the complete variable domain reads DTGVSQNPRHKITKRGQNVTFRCDPISEHNRLYWYRQTLGQGPEFLTYFQNEAQLEKSRLLSDRFSAERPKGSFSTLEIQRTEQGDSAMYLCASAGTGNQPQHFGDGTRLSIL.

V and J are TRBV5-1 and TRBJ2-2; 10 bases agree with TRBD2. Germline V gene data show CDR1 as SGHRS and CDR2 as YFSETQ. The CDR3 spans 17 residues. After removal of 0 bases from V and 6 bases from J, the junction contained 8 bases not matched to a gene. The CDR3 reads CASSLEGLAGDAGELFF. In DNA, the CDR3 is TGCGCCAGCAGCTTGGAGGGTCTAGCGGGAGATGCCGGGGAGCTGTTTTTT.

This sequence joins TRBV30 and TRBJ1-5; TRBD1 might be the D (5 bases). Germline CDR1 is GTSNPN and CDR2 is SVGIG (reference sequence). V gave up 0 bases and J gave up 9 bases, with 15 bases separating them. This CDR3 comprises 14 residues. Written as DNA, the CDR3 is TGTGCCTGGAGTGTACTCCAGGGCGCTCGGCCCCAGCATTTT. Amino acid sequence: CAWSVLQGARPQHF.